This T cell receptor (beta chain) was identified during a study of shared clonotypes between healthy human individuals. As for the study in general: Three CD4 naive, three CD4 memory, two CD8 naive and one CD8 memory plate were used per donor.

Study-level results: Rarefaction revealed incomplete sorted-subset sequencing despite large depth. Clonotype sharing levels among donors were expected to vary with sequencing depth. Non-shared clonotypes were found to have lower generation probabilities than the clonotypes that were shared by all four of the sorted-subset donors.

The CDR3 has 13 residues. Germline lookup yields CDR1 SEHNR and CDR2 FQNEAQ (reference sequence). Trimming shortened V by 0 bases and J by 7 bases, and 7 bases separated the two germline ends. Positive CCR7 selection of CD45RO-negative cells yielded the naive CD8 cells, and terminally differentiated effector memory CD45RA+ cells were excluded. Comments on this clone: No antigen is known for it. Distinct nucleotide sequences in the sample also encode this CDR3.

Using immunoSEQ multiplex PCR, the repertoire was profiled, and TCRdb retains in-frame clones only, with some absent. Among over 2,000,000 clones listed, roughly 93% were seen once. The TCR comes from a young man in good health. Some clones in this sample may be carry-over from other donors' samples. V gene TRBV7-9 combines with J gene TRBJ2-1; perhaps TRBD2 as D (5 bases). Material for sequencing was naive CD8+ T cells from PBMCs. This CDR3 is CASSLARGNEQFF. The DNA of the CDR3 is TGTGCCAGCAGCTTAGCCCGGGGAAATGAGCAGTTCTTC.